This T cell receptor beta chain was sequenced for a study of T cells in Graves' hyperthyroidism and ophthalmopathy. Amplification targeted TCR beta CDR3 regions from RNA transcripts. The TCR CDR3 was amplified in a first-round RT-PCR using the HTBI primer set. Each CDR3 protein gets one entry after TCRdb re-called the multiplex PCR reads with MiXCR. The data contain under 300,000 distinct CDR3 sequences, roughly 15% of them singletons. This clonotype was counted ten times or more. Uncontrolled infection, other autoimmune disease, pregnancy or lactation barred patients from enrollment. The receptor was derived from a woman aged 45 to 65 with Graves' hyperthyroidism that later progressed to Graves' ophthalmopathy. The sequencing sample was made of blood.

The DNA of the CDR3 is TGTGCCAGCAGCTTGACAGGGGGGGATACGCAGTATTTT. It translates to CASSLTGGDTQYF. V gene TRBV11-3 combines with J gene TRBJ2-3; TRBD1 aligns across 9 bases. Per the germline V gene, CDR1 is SGHNT and CDR2 is YENEEA. V gave up 3 bases and J gave up 6 bases; unmatched junction bases: 1. CDR3 length equals 13 residues.